This T cell receptor beta chain was documented in a study of cytomegalovirus exposure and HLA in healthy donors. This CDR3 comprises 11 residues. The V gene's germline CDR1 is GTSNPN and CDR2 SVGIG (reference sequence). The V and J ends lost 3 bases and 6 bases respectively, with 8 bases between them. This clone was detected only a few times. Antigen unknown. Findings and caveats of the study: CMV serostatus was the sole immune exposure data available. The investigators catalogued 150 to 200 TCR beta chains as cytomegalovirus-associated. Earlier analysis found most TCR beta V segments productive about 87% or about 30% of the time. In vitro confirmation showed three CMV-associated chains to be CMV antigen specific.

Use of 60 Vbeta and 13 Jbeta primers characterized the PCR. TCRdb keeps only in-frame clones here, not all; method: immunoSEQ multiplex PCR. The table lists about 200,000 clones, 70% to 85% of them singletons, with 0.075% to 0.1% in the top ten. The chain joins TRBV30 to TRBJ1-1; no clear D. Sample: PBMCs. The source is a boy aged 2 to 9 in good health and CMV-seronegative. CDR3 residues: CAWSLRAEAFF. The CDR3 nucleotides are TGTGCCTGGAGCCTGCGGGCTGAAGCTTTCTTT.